The 3 T cell receptor beta chains below come from one sample, sequenced in a study of CXCR3-negative and CXCR3-positive naive CD8 T cells. UMI labels and 5' RACE were used to prepare the TRB cDNA libraries. One entry per CDR3 protein, without DNA, is what TCRdb gives after re-calling the 5' RACE reads. This table holds 20,000 to 25,000 distinct CDR3 sequences. The sequencing input was memory CD8+ T cells from blood. These receptors all come from a human donor in good health. Some clones in this sample may be carry-over from other donors' samples.

The rearrangement links TRBV19 to TRBJ2-1; as DNA is missing, the TRBD2 call by TCRdb cannot be tested. CDR1 is LNHDA and CDR2 is SQIVND in the germline V gene (reference sequence). The CDR3 extends over 14 amino acids. CDR3 in amino acids: CASSSSGGLNEQFF.

The V call is TRBV6-5, the J call TRBJ2-1; no DNA is available, so the TRBD2 call from TCRdb remains unchecked. CDR1 and CDR2 from the germline V gene are MNHEY and SVGAGI. There are 14 residues in the CDR3. The CDR3 reads CASRVAGGLIEQFF.

V is TRBV13 and J is TRBJ1-2. CDR1 and CDR2 from the germline V gene are PRHDT and FYEKMQ (reference sequence). The CDR3 has 15 amino acids. CDR3 protein: CASSLVSGNNYGYTF.